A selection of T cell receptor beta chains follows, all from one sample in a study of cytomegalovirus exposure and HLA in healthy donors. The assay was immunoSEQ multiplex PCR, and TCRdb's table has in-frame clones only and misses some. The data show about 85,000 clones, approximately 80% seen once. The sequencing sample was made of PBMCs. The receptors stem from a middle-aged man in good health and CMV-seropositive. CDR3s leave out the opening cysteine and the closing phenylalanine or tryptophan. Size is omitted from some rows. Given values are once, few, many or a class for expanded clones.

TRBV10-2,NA,ASSDRFSGSGGGGHIQY
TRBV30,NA,AWSGGHLTEEQY
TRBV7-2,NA,ASSRDRSTDTQY
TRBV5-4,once,ASSFQGFSGNTIY
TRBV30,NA,AWSVSGRGGSQY
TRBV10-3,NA,AISEGPGGEKLF
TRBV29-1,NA,SVAAGANQPQH
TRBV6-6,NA,ASSYSQTDEKLF
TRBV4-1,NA,ASSQVAGGPEQY
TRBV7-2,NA,ASKQREGAADTQY